Following are 30 T cell receptor beta chains from one sample sequenced in a study of OX40 agonist ivuxolimab in advanced cancers. The table came from immunoSEQ multiplex PCR; TCRdb's copy has only in-frame clones and leaves some out. The repertoire includes around 82,000 clones, around 90% of them detected once, and approximately 0.47% sits in the top ten. The sample here was CD4+ or CD8+ T cells sorted from blood, taken in a trial of the OX40 agonist ivuxolimab. The origin of the receptors is an adult with an advanced solid tumor such as melanoma, head and neck, liver or kidney cancer.

This chain uses TRBV5-4 with TRBJ2-7; 8 bases map to TRBD1. V dropped 4 bases and J dropped 3; count of bases not matched to a gene: 6. The CDR3 totals 14 residues. Germline assignment: CDR1 SGHNT and CDR2 YYREEE (reference sequence). CDR3 region: CASSRGQDDYEQYF. The CDR3 nucleotides read TGTGCCAGCAGCAGGGGACAGGATGACTACGAGCAGTACTTC.

The rearrangement uses TRBV5-6 and TRBJ1-2, with 11 bases that match TRBD1. This CDR3 spans 15 amino acids. The junction had 7 bases not matched to a gene; V was cut back by 5 bases and J by 4 bases. Germline V gene data show CDR1 as SGHDT and CDR2 as YYEEEE. CDR3 protein: CASRWTGGTFYGYTF. CDR3 DNA: TGTGCCAGCAGGTGGACAGGGGGCACTTTCTATGGCTACACCTTC.

The chain combines TRBV5-8 with TRBJ1-6, with a tentative D call TRBD1 (6 bases). CDR3 size: 14 residues. Germline V gene data show CDR1 as SGHTS and CDR2 as YDEGEE. V lost 4 bases to trimming and J lost 8 bases, with 13 bases between them. CDR3 region: CASSDRDTHSPLHF. CDR3 nucleotides: TGTGCCAGCAGCGATCGGGACACACATTCACCCCTCCACTTT.

V is TRBV5-6 and J is TRBJ2-1; the D is unclear. The CDR3 length is 12 residues. V lost 4 bases and J lost 8, with 10 bases in between. CDR1 and CDR2 (germline): SGHDT, YYEEEE. The CDR3 DNA follows: TGTGCCAGCAGCCTCCGAATCGATGAGCAGTTCTTC. Translation: CASSLRIDEQFF.

With regard to this clone: No conserved phenylalanine or tryptophan ends this CDR3, so it is likely a read error. V gene TRBV11-2 combines with J gene TRBJ1-6, with D perhaps matching TRBD1 (5 bases). Trimming took off 4 bases at V and 8 bases at J, with 15 bases between the two ends. The CDR3 covers 15 residues. The V gene's germline CDR1 is SGHAT and CDR2 FQNNGV. Here the CDR3 reads CASSSTWGTDSPLHL. As DNA, the CDR3 is TGTGCCAGCAGCTCCACTTGGGGGACGGATTCACCCCTCCACCTT.

This chain connects TRBV2 to TRBJ2-5; D gene uncertain. Germline V gives CDR1 SNHLY, CDR2 FYNNEI. This CDR3 comprises 12 residues. V dropped 6 bases and J dropped 2 bases, with 7 bases sitting between them. For the CDR3, the DNA is TGTGCCAGCAGGCAGATACAAGAGACCCAGTACTTC. Amino acid sequence: CASRQIQETQYF.

V usage is TRBV29-1 and J usage is TRBJ1-1, with 8 bases that match TRBD1. The CDR3 contains 15 residues. CDR1 and CDR2 (germline): SQVTM, ANQGSEA. The V and J ends lost 5 bases and 0 bases, in that order; junction bases with no gene match: 8. DNA of the CDR3: TGCAGCGTTTTACCATGGACAGGGATGAACACTGAAGCTTTCTTT. It encodes CSVLPWTGMNTEAFF.

The rearrangement uses TRBV11-2 and TRBJ2-7; 7 bases align to TRBD2. Germline loops: CDR1 SGHAT, CDR2 FQNNGV. After removal of 6 bases from V and 6 bases from J, the junction contained 8 bases not matched to a gene. The CDR3 is made up of 13 amino acids. CDR3 loop: CASSTGLVSEQYF. The CDR3 bases are TGTGCCAGCAGTACCGGACTAGTAAGCGAGCAGTACTTC.

A few counts support this clone. The gene calls are TRBV18 and TRBJ2-3; D remains unclear. Between the trimmed V and J ends, which lost 3 bases and 1 base, there was a span of 2 bases. This CDR3 spans 12 amino acids. The germline gives CDR1 KGHSH, CDR2 LQKENI. CDR3 amino acids: CASSPRTDTQYF. DNA for the CDR3: TGTGCCAGCTCACCTCGCACAGATACGCAGTATTTT.

The V call is TRBV29-1, the J call TRBJ2-3, with TRBD2 matching over 10 bases. Germline V CDR1 and CDR2: SQVTM, ANQGSEA. The CDR3 length is 12 residues. Written as DNA, the CDR3 is TGCAGTCAAAGCGGGGGGGCGGATACGCAGTATTTT. It specifies CSQSGGADTQYF.

V usage is TRBV6-5 and J usage is TRBJ2-5; TRBD1 aligns across 8 bases. Germline-derived CDR1 and CDR2 are MNHEY and SVGAGI. This CDR3 spans 14 amino acids. Trimming at V came to 4 bases and at J to 7 bases, leaving 8 bases not matched to a gene. The CDR3 loop reads CASSSYRGTGTQYF. The CDR3 DNA sequence: TGTGCCAGCAGTTCCTACAGGGGGACAGGGACCCAGTACTTC.

Only one count was recorded for this clone. This chain connects TRBV21-1 to TRBJ2-7; the table's D call of TRBD1 was not tested on the DNA. TRBV21-1 is labeled a pseudogene. The CDR3 is 14 amino acids. CDR3 DNA: TGTGCCAGCAAGCAGGTACATCCCACCTACGAGCAGTACTTC. Translated, it gives CASKQVHPTYEQYF.

DNA for the CDR3: TGTGCCAGCAGTCCACAGGGGAGGACTGAAGCTTTCTTT. Encoded protein: CASSPQGRTEAFF. The rearrangement joins TRBV7-9 to TRBJ1-1, with 7 bases matching TRBD1. Germline V lookup: CDR1 SEHNR, CDR2 FQNEAQ (reference sequence). The CDR3 runs 13 residues. Trimming at V came to 6 bases and at J to 5 bases, leaving 6 bases not matched to a gene.

The V call is TRBV5-6, the J call TRBJ1-2; D is uncertain. The CDR3 is made up of 15 amino acids. Trimming took off 3 bases at V and 8 bases at J, with 20 bases between the two ends. The germline V gene has CDR1 SGHDT and CDR2 YYEEEE. The CDR3 reads CASSYRTVTSQGYTF. DNA of the CDR3: TGTGCCAGCAGCTACCGGACGGTGACCAGCCAAGGCTACACCTTC.

This clone was recorded only once. The genes are TRBV7-8 and TRBJ1-3; D might be TRBD1 (5 bases). Germline CDR1 is SGHVS and CDR2 is FQNEAQ. CDR3 size: 15 residues. Trimming removed 8 bases from V and 0 bases from J, with 14 bases in between. CDR3 nucleotide sequence: TGTGCCAGCTCCTCGGGACGGCCCTCTGGAAACACCATATATTTT. Residues: CASSSGRPSGNTIYF.

The chain is built from TRBV6-1 and TRBJ1-5, with D possibly matching TRBD1 (6 bases). The ends were cut back, 6 bases at V and 0 bases at J, with 9 bases in the middle. This CDR3 is built from 14 residues. The germline V gene has CDR1 MNHNS and CDR2 SASEGT. CDR3 protein: CASRYRDSNQPQHF. Written as DNA, the CDR3 is TGTGCCAGCAGGTACAGGGATAGCAATCAGCCCCAGCATTTT.

This chain joins TRBV27 and TRBJ1-5, with D tentatively TRBD1 (6 bases). This CDR3 is 15 amino acids long. V was trimmed by 2 bases and J by 7 bases, leaving 15 bases between them. CDR1 is MNHEY and CDR2 is SMNVEV in the germline V gene (reference sequence). CDR3 sequence: CASSLQGRNNQPQHF. The CDR3 nucleotides read TGTGCCAGCAGTTTACAGGGGAGAAATAACCAGCCCCAGCATTTT.

The V gene is TRBV5-1, the J gene TRBJ2-7; 9 bases map to TRBD1. With V trimmed by 0 bases and J by 9 bases, 10 bases remained unmatched. CDR3 length equals 15 residues. Germline V gene data show CDR1 as SGHRS and CDR2 as YFSETQ. DNA for the CDR3: TGCGCCAGCAGCTTGGCCGGGACAGGGTCAGAGAGGCAGTACTTC. This codes for CASSLAGTGSERQYF.

Details on this clone: One junction end disagrees with the germline gene, perhaps due to a read error. The chain uses TRBV5-1 and TRBJ2-3, with a weak D call TRBD1 (6 bases). CDR1 and CDR2 (germline): SGHRS, YFSETQ. The CDR3 covers 14 residues. This CDR3 is CASSSSNSGGFPNF. CDR3 DNA: TGCGCCAGCAGCTCTTCTAACAGTGGGGGCTTTCCGAATTTT.

The chain joins TRBV10-3 to TRBJ2-2, with 9 bases aligning to TRBD1. The CDR3 contains 15 residues. Germline V gene lookup returns CDR1 ENHRY and CDR2 SYGVKD. The V gene end was trimmed by 5 bases and the J gene end by 7 bases; junction bases not matched to a gene: 8. The CDR3 region has the DNA TGTGCCATCAGTTTACAGGGGGCGGAAAACGGGGAGCTGTTTTTT. This codes for CAISLQGAENGELFF.

V is TRBV7-9 and J is TRBJ2-1; 9 bases are a match to TRBD2. The CDR3 consists of 15 residues. Trimming removed 8 bases from V and 8 bases from J; junction bases left unmatched: 13. Looked up from germline, CDR1 is SEHNR and CDR2 is FQNEAQ (reference sequence). The DNA of the CDR3 is TGTGCCAGCCGGGGCTGGGGGGCTAGCGGGGATGAGCAGTTCTTC. Protein product: CASRGWGASGDEQFF.

The chain combines TRBV6-5 with TRBJ2-7; D remains unclear. Between the trimmed V and J ends, which lost 6 bases and 0 bases, there was a span of 15 bases. The CDR3 covers 15 residues. In germline, CDR1 is MNHEY, CDR2 SVGAGI. The CDR3 DNA reads as TGTGCCAGCAGAGGGTGGCGGATGAGCTCCTACGAGCAGTACTTC. Protein sequence: CASRGWRMSSYEQYF.

The V call is TRBV5-1, the J call TRBJ2-2; TRBD1 is a possible D gene (6 bases). V was trimmed by 2 bases and J by 6 bases, leaving 11 bases between them. The germline V gene encodes CDR1 SGHRS and CDR2 YFSETQ. This CDR3 has 14 residues. The CDR3 sequence is CASSLQGRAGELFF. The CDR3 DNA sequence: TGCGCCAGCAGCTTACAGGGTCGCGCCGGGGAGCTGTTTTTT.

The CDR3 nucleotides read TGTGCCAGCAGTGGGTCGTCTGGGGCCAACGTCCTGACTTTC. It codes for CASSGSSGANVLTF. The chain recombines TRBV2 with TRBJ2-6; D unresolved. V was cut by 4 bases and J by 1 base, with 5 bases left in between. The germline CDR1 and CDR2 sequences are SNHLY and FYNNEI. This CDR3 is 14 amino acids long.

This clone was counted a few times. This chain connects TRBV7-3 to TRBJ2-7; D possibly matches TRBD1 or TRBD2 (5 bases each). V was shortened by 5 bases and J by 0 bases, with 17 bases between the two germline ends. Germline loops: CDR1 SGHTA, CDR2 FQGTGA. The CDR3 has 16 residues. The CDR3: CASSASGTETSYEQYF. Written as DNA, the CDR3 is TGTGCCAGCAGCGCATCCGGGACGGAGACCTCCTACGAGCAGTACTTC.

The chain joins TRBV7-8 to TRBJ2-7; the D gene is possibly TRBD1 (5 bases). V dropped 5 bases and J dropped 0 bases, with 20 bases sitting between them. The germline V gene has CDR1 SGHVS and CDR2 FQNEAQ. CDR3 length: 17 residues. The CDR3 here is CASSARTPGSLSYEQYF. CDR3 coding DNA: TGTGCCAGCAGCGCCAGGACGCCAGGGTCCCTCTCCTACGAGCAGTACTTC.

The J gene is TRBJ2-3, the V gene TRBV5-1; a possible D gene is TRBD2 (6 bases). The CDR3 is 16 residues long. The germline CDR1 and CDR2 sequences are SGHRS and YFSETQ. V was trimmed by 0 bases and J by 2 bases, leaving 13 bases between them. CDR3: CASSLENGGSTDTQYF. The CDR3 nucleotides read TGCGCCAGCAGCTTGGAGAATGGGGGGTCCACAGATACGCAGTATTTT.

V usage is TRBV28 and J usage is TRBJ2-7, with D perhaps matching TRBD1 (5 bases). Germline V gene data show CDR1 as MDHEN and CDR2 as SYDVKM. The V end was cut by 1 base, the J end by 5 bases, with 6 bases between. The CDR3 spans 12 residues. The CDR3 protein is CASSLYRNEQYF. CDR3 coding DNA: TGTGCCAGCAGTTTATACAGGAACGAGCAGTACTTC.

CDR3 residues: CASSQIGQGVYEQYF. In DNA, the CDR3 is TGTGCCAGCTCTCAAATAGGACAAGGGGTCTACGAGCAGTACTTC. The chain carries TRBV18 and TRBJ2-7, with D possibly matching TRBD1 (5 bases). V was clipped by 6 bases and J by 3 bases, with 18 bases between them. The CDR3 is made up of 15 amino acids. CDR1 KGHSH and CDR2 LQKENI come from the germline V gene.

The chain uses TRBV5-1 and TRBJ2-7; 9 nucleotides match TRBD1. Germline trimming cut 4 bases from V and 3 bases from J; bases unmatched to any gene: 14. Per the germline V gene, CDR1 is SGHRS and CDR2 is YFSETQ. The CDR3 contains 17 residues. The chain's CDR3 is CASSPTTGGSPHYEQYF. CDR3 in DNA: TGCGCCAGCAGCCCCACTACAGGGGGCTCCCCCCACTACGAGCAGTACTTC.